The rows below give T cell receptor beta chains drawn from one sample of a study of T cell responses to AZD1222 COVID-19 vaccine. Produced via immunoSEQ multiplex PCR; TCRdb's table is partial and in-frame only. Here the sample spans about 140,000 clones, almost 95% being singletons. The input for sequencing was peripheral blood, taken 28 days after the second AZD1222 dose. All receptors derive from an adult who received the AZD1222 COVID-19 vaccine. CDR3s include the opening cysteine and the closing phenylalanine or tryptophan. A D gene is named only where the DNA matches it firmly. The size entry is marked missing in some rows and otherwise reads once, few, many or a size class.

J	D	length	size	V	CDR3	DNA
TRBJ1-4	.	16	.	TRBV5-1	CASSLGTGSTNEKLFF	TGCGCCAGCAGCCTGGGAACAGGTTCAACTAATGAAAAACTGTTTTTT
TRBJ1-1	.	13	.	TRBV7-3	CASRRIRDTEAFF	TGTGCCAGCAGGAGGATTCGGGACACTGAAGCTTTCTTT
TRBJ2-7	.	16	.	TRBV27	CASSGLAGTLTYEQYF	TGTGCCAGCTCAGGCCTCGCTGGGACTCTAACCTACGAGCAGTACTTC
TRBJ1-5	.	14	.	TRBV28	CASSRGRYNQPQHF	TGTGCCAGCAGCCGTGGGCGATACAATCAGCCCCAGCATTTT
TRBJ2-5	.	16	.	TRBV4-2	CASSQDRREGYETQYF	TGTGCCAGCAGCCAAGATCGTCGGGAAGGTTATGAGACCCAGTACTTC
TRBJ2-2	TRBD1	14	.	TRBV6-2/TRBV6-3	CASSNRGSAGELFF	TGTGCCAGCAGTAACAGGGGGTCGGCCGGGGAGCTGTTTTTT
TRBJ2-3	TRBD1	15	.	TRBV6-5	CASSLGQGSTDTQYF	TGTGCCAGCAGTTTAGGACAGGGCAGCACAGATACGCAGTATTTT
TRBJ1-5	.	14	.	TRBV4-1	CASSQYGFQQPQHF	TGCGCCAGCAGCCAATATGGGTTCCAACAGCCCCAGCATTTT
TRBJ1-2	.	13	.	TRBV7-2	CASSLNQVNGYTF	TGTGCCAGCAGCTTAAACCAGGTCAATGGCTACACCTTC
TRBJ2-7	TRBD1	14	once	TRBV10-3	CAIKGQGAFHEQYF	TGTGCCATCAAGGGACAGGGGGCGTTCCACGAGCAGTACTTC
TRBJ2-7	TRBD1	15	.	TRBV27	CASSSPGQGSYEQYF	TGTGCCAGCAGTTCCCCGGGACAGGGGAGCTACGAGCAGTACTTC
TRBJ2-5	TRBD2	16	.	TRBV19	CASSPFSQGGRETQYF	TGTGCCAGTAGTCCTTTTTCTCAGGGCGGGAGGGAGACCCAGTACTTC
TRBJ2-7	.	15	.	TRBV3-1/TRBV3-2	CASSQMGRFINEQYF	TGTGCCAGCAGCCAAATGGGTCGATTCATCAACGAGCAGTACTTC
TRBJ1-2	TRBD1	15	.	TRBV5-8	CASSSPGQGRHGYTF	TGTGCCAGCAGCAGCCCGGGACAGGGGAGACATGGCTACACCTTC
TRBJ1-2	.	13	.	TRBV5-1	CASSLAEGYGYTF	TGCGCCAGCAGCTTGGCAGAGGGCTATGGCTACACCTTC
TRBJ2-3	.	16	.	TRBV5-1	CASSLDPGPSTDTQYF	TGCGCCAGCAGCTTGGATCCAGGGCCAAGCACAGATACGCAGTATTTT
TRBJ1-1	TRBD1	13	.	TRBV7-2	CASSWDRNTEAFF	TGTGCCAGCAGCTGGGACAGAAACACTGAAGCTTTCTTT